Listed below are T cell receptor beta chains from one sample, sequenced in a study of blood T cell repertoires in COVID-19. Measured with immunoSEQ multiplex PCR; TCRdb has only the in-frame clones, and not every one. In the table there are about 280,000 clones, around 85% of which are singletons. Sequencing was carried out using PBMCs or T cells enriched from blood (not recorded which). These receptors all stem from a woman aged 40 to 55 who had recovered from COVID-19. Both conserved end residues are part of each CDR3. D genes are given only for firm matches. Clone size is not always given. Where it is, it says once, few, many or a class for expanded clones.

>TRBV2|.|TRBJ1-2|few
CASRQQGAGPRGYTF
TGTGCCAGCAGGCAACAAGGGGCAGGCCCTCGTGGCTACACCTTC
>TRBV7-2|TRBD2|TRBJ2-2|.
CASSLRLAGVGGELFF
TGTGCCAGCAGCTTAAGGCTAGCGGGAGTGGGCGGGGAGCTGTTTTTT
>TRBV5-1|.|TRBJ1-1|once
CASSPRSGLNTEAFF
TGCGCCAGCAGCCCCAGGTCAGGGTTGAACACTGAAGCTTTCTTT
>TRBV5-6|TRBD1|TRBJ1-2|.
CASSLRQGYYGYTF
TGTGCCAGCAGCTTGCGACAGGGGTACTATGGCTACACCTTC
>TRBV3-1/TRBV3-2|.|TRBJ2-7|.
CASSYQREQYF
TGTGCCAGCAGCTACCAGCGGGAGCAGTACTTC
>TRBV24-1|TRBD1|TRBJ1-2|.
CAIGTGGDYGYTF
TGTGCCATCGGGACAGGGGGGGACTATGGCTACACCTTC
>TRBV5-1|.|TRBJ2-3|.
CASSLEATYGDTQYF
TGCGCCAGCAGCTTGGAAGCCACCTACGGTGATACGCAGTATTTT
>TRBV6-1|.|TRBJ2-1|.
CASSESWVRHEQFF
TGTGCCAGCAGTGAATCATGGGTGCGGCATGAGCAGTTCTTC
>TRBV18|.|TRBJ1-3|.
CASSPPQGVSGNTIYF
TGTGCCAGCTCACCCCCACAGGGAGTCTCTGGAAACACCATATATTTT
>TRBV28|TRBD1|TRBJ1-1|once
CASSQQGAMNTEAFF
TGTGCCAGCAGCCAACAGGGGGCTATGAACACTGAAGCTTTCTTT
>TRBV7-6|TRBD1|TRBJ2-7|.
CASSWRDRDSATYEQYF
TGTGCCAGCAGCTGGAGGGACAGGGATTCCGCGACCTACGAGCAGTACTTC
>TRBV29-1|.|TRBJ1-2|once
CSVGRQTYGYTF
TGCAGCGTCGGACGACAGACCTATGGCTACACCTTC
>TRBV2|TRBD1|TRBJ2-5|.
CASRRGQSQETQYF
TGTGCCAGCAGACGGGGACAGTCCCAAGAGACCCAGTACTTC
>TRBV27|.|TRBJ2-7|few
CASSLAGSDEQYF
TGTGCCAGCAGTTTAGCCGGGAGCGACGAGCAGTACTTC
>TRBV3-1/TRBV3-2|TRBD1|TRBJ1-5|.
CASSRSTGLGKPQHF
TGTGCCAGCAGCCGTTCGACAGGGTTGGGTAAGCCCCAGCATTTT
>TRBV4-3|TRBD2|TRBJ2-2|.
CASSQEELAGGPGTGELFF
TGCGCCAGCAGCCAAGAGGAACTAGCGGGAGGGCCGGGCACCGGGGAGCTGTTTTTT
>TRBV5-1|.|TRBJ1-1|few
CASSLAGTMNTEAFF
TGCGCCAGCAGCTTGGCAGGGACTATGAACACTGAAGCTTTCTTT
>TRBV7-9|.|TRBJ2-7|.
CASSLVGREGEQYF
TGTGCCAGCAGCTTAGTCGGCAGGGAAGGTGAGCAGTACTTC
>TRBV19|.|TRBJ1-1|.
CASDDRVNTEAFF
TGTGCCAGTGATGACCGGGTGAACACTGAAGCTTTCTTT
>TRBV18|.|TRBJ1-1|.
CASSLQIGAGTEAFF
TGTGCCAGCTCACTCCAAATAGGGGCGGGGACTGAAGCTTTCTTT
>TRBV2|.|TRBJ1-1|.
CASGTSNTEAFF
TGTGCCAGCGGCACATCGAACACTGAAGCTTTCTTT
>TRBV7-8|TRBD1|TRBJ1-6|.
CASSLATGGQWSPLHF
TGTGCCAGCAGCTTAGCAACAGGGGGACAATGGTCACCCCTCCACTTT
>TRBV2|.|TRBJ2-2|.
CASSEGAVAPGELFF
TGTGCCAGCAGTGAAGGGGCAGTGGCCCCCGGGGAGCTGTTTTTT
>TRBV4-3|.|TRBJ2-2|.
CASSQAPGGNTGELFF
TGCGCCAGCAGCCAAGCTCCCGGGGGGAACACCGGGGAGCTGTTTTTT
>TRBV11-2|.|TRBJ2-7|.
CASSFIASYEQYF
TGTGCCAGCAGCTTTATAGCTTCCTACGAGCAGTACTTC
>TRBV10-3|.|TRBJ1-6|.
CAIRKEQGSPLHF
TGTGCCATCAGGAAAGAACAGGGCTCACCCCTCCACTTT
>TRBV7-2|TRBD2|TRBJ2-1|.
CASSLAGLGDEQFF
TGTGCCAGCAGCTTAGCGGGACTAGGCGATGAGCAGTTCTTC
>TRBV13|.|TRBJ2-7|.
CASSLRMSYEQYF
TGTGCCAGCAGCTTGCGGATGTCCTACGAGCAGTACTTC
>TRBV7-3|TRBD2|TRBJ2-3|.
CASSSPSGREDTQYF
TGTGCCAGCAGCTCGCCCAGCGGGAGGGAAGATACGCAGTATTTT
>TRBV5-1|TRBD2|TRBJ2-1|.
CASSRTSGHNEQFF
TGCGCCAGCAGCCGGACTAGCGGCCACAATGAGCAGTTCTTC